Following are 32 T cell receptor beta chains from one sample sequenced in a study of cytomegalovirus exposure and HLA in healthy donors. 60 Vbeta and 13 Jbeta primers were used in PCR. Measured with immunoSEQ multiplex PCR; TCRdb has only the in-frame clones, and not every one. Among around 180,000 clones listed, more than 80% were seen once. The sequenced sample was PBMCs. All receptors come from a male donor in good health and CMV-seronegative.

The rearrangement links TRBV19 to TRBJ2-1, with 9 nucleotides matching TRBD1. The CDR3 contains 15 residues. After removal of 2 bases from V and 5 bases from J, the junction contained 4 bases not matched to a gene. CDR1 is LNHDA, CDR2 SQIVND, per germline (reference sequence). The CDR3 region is CASSIRGQGHNEQFF. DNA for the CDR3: TGTGCCAGTAGTATAAGGGGACAGGGCCACAATGAGCAGTTCTTC.

CDR3 bases: TGTGCTTGGGGGGCAGGGTTGTGTCAGCAGTTCTTC. It yields the protein CAWGAGLCQQFF. The chain links TRBV30 to TRBJ2-1; possibly TRBD1 or TRBD2 for D (6 bases each). CDR3 length equals 12 residues. The germline V gene encodes CDR1 GTSNPN and CDR2 SVGIG (reference sequence).

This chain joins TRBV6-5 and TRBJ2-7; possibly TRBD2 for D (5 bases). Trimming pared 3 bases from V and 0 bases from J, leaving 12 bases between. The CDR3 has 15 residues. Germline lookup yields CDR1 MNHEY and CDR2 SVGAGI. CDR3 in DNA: TGTGCCAGCAGTTATGATGGACTGACCTCCTACGAGCAGTACTTC. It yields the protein CASSYDGLTSYEQYF.

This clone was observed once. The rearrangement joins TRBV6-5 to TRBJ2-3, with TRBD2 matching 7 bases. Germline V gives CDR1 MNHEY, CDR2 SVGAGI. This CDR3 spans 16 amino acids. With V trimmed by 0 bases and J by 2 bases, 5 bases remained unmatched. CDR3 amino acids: CASSYSGGSHTDTQYF. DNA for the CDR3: TGTGCCAGCAGTTACTCGGGAGGGTCACACACAGATACGCAGTATTTT.

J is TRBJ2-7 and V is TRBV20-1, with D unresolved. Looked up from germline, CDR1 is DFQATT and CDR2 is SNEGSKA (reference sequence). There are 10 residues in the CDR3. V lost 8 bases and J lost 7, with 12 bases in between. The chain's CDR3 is CSYQFEEQYF. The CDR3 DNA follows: TGCAGTTACCAGTTCGAAGAGCAGTACTTC.

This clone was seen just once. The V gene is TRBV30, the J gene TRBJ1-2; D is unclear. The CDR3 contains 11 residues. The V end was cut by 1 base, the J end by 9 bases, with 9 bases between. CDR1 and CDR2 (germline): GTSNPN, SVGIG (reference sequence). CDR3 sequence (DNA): TGTGCCTGGAGTGGTCAACAAAGCTACACCTTC. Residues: CAWSGQQSYTF.

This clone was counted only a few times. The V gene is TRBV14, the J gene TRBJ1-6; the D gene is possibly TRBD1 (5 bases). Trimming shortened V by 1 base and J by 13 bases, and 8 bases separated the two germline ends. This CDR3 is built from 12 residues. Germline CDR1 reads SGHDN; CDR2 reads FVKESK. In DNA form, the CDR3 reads TGTGCCAGCAGCCAAGCCAGGGTCCCCCTCCACTTT. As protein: CASSQARVPLHF.

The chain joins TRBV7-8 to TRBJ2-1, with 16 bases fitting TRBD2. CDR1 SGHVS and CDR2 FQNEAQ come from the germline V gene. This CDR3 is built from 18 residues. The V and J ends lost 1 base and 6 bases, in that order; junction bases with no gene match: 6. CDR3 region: CASSLEWGLAGGPNEQFF. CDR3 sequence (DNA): TGTGCCAGCAGCTTAGAATGGGGACTAGCGGGGGGGCCCAATGAGCAGTTCTTC.

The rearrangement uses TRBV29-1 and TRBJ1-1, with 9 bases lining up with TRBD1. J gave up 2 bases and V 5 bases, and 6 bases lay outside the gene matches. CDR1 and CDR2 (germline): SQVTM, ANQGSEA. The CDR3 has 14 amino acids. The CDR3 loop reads CSVTGGQGNTEAFF. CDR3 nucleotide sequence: TGCAGCGTTACAGGGGGCCAGGGTAACACTGAAGCTTTCTTT.

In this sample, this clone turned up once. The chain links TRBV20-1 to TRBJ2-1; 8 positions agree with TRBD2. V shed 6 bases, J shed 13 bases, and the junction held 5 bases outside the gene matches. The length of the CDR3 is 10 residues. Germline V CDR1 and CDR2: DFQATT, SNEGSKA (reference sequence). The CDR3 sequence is CSAISGIQFF. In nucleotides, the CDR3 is TGCAGTGCAATTAGCGGGATACAGTTCTTC.

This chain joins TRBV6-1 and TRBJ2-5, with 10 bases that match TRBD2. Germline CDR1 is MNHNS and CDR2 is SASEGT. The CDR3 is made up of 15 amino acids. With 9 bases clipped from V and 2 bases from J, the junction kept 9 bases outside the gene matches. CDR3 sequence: CASTAGLAVQETQYF. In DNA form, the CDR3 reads TGTGCCAGTACCGCTGGACTAGCGGTACAAGAGACCCAGTACTTC.

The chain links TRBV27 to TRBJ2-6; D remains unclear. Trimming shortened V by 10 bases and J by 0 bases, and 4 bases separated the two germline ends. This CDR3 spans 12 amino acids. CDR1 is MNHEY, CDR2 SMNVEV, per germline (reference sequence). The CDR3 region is CATHSGANVLTF. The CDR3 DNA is TGTGCCACCCACTCTGGGGCCAACGTCCTGACTTTC. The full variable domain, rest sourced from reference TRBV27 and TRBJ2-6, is EAQVTQNPRYLITVTGKKLTVTCSQNMNHEYMSWYRQDPGLGLRQIYYSMNVEVTDKGDVPEGYKVSRKEKRNFPLILESPSPNQTSLYFCATHSGANVLTFGAGSRLTVL.

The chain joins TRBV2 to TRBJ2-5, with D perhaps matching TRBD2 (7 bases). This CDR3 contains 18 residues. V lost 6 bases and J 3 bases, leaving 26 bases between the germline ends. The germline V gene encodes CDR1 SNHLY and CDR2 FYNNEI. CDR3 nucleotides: TGTGCCAGCAGCAGAACCAGAAGTTCGGGGGGCGGTAAAGAGACCCAGTACTTC. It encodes CASSRTRSSGGGKETQYF.

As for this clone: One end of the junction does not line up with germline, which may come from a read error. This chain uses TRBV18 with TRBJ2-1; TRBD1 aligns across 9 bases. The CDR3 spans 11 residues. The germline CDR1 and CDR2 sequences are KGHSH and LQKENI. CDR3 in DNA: TGTGCCAGCTCGCCGGGACAGGGTCTGATCTTC. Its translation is CASSPGQGLIF.

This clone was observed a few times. The CDR3 loop is CASSLSGQGKNEQYF. The DNA for the CDR3 is TGTGCCAGCAGTTTATCGGGGCAGGGGAAGAACGAGCAGTACTTC. The V call is TRBV28, the J call TRBJ2-7, with D maybe TRBD1 (6 bases). V was cut by 1 base and J by 5 bases, with 15 bases left in between. This CDR3 spans 15 amino acids. CDR1 is MDHEN and CDR2 is SYDVKM in the germline V gene.

The CDR3 DNA reads TGTGCCAGTAGTATGGGGACAGGGGGCGCTTCGTCCTATGGCTACACCTTC. Translation: CASSMGTGGASSYGYTF. This chain joins TRBV19 and TRBJ1-2; TRBD1 matches 12 bases. The V and J ends lost 3 bases and 4 bases, in that order; junction bases with no gene match: 9. The CDR3 covers 17 residues. Germline V lookup: CDR1 LNHDA, CDR2 SQIVND (reference sequence).

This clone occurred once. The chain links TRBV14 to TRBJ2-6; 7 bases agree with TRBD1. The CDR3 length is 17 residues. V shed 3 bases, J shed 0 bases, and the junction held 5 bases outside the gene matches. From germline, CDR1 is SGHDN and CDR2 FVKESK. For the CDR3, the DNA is TGTGCCAGCAGCCATCGGACAGGAGTCTCTGGGGCCAACGTCCTGACTTTC. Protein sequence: CASSHRTGVSGANVLTF.

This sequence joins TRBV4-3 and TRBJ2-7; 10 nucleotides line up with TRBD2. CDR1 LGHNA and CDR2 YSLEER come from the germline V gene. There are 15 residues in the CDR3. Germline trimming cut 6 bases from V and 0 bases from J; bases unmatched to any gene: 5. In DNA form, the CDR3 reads TGCGCCAGCAGTCGAGCGGGAGGGAGCTCCTACGAGCAGTACTTC. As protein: CASSRAGGSSYEQYF.

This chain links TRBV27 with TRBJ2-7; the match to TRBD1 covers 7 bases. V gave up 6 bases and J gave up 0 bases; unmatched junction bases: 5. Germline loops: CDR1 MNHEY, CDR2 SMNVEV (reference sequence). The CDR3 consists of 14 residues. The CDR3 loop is CASSTWTGSYEQYF. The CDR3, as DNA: TGTGCCAGCAGCACTTGGACAGGCTCCTACGAGCAGTACTTC.

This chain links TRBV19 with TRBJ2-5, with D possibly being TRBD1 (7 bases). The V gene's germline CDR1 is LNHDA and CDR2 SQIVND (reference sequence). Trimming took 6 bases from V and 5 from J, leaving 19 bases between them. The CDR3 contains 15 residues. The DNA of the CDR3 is TGTGCCAGTAGAATCGACAGGGAGGTGAAGGAGACCCAGTACTTC. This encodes CASRIDREVKETQYF. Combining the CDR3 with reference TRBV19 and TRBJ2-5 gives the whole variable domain DGGITQSPKYLFRKEGQNVTLSCEQNLNHDAMYWYRQDPGQGLRLIYYSQIVNDFQKGDIAEGYSVSREKKESFPLTVTSAQKNPTAFYLCASRIDREVKETQYFGPGTRLLVL.

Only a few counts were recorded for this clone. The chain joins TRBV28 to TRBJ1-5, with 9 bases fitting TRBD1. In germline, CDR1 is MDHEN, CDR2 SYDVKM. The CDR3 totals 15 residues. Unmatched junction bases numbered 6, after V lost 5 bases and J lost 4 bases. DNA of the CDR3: TGTGCCAGCAGTGGTACGGACAGGGGAAATCAGCCCCAGCATTTT. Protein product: CASSGTDRGNQPQHF.

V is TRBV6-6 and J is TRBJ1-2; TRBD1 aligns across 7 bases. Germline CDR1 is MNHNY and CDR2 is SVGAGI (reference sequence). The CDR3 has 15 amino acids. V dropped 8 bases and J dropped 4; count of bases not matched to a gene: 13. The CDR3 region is CASFGPQGHFYGYTF. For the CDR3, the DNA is TGTGCCAGCTTTGGTCCACAGGGGCACTTCTATGGCTACACCTTC.

CDR3 sequence: CARNHRVNHEQYF. The CDR3 DNA reads TGTGCCAGAAACCACAGGGTGAATCACGAGCAGTACTTC. The chain links TRBV5-3 to TRBJ2-7; TRBD1 is a possible D gene (6 bases). TRBV5-3 is flagged as an ORF with uncertain function. Trimming took off 6 bases at V and 5 bases at J, with 15 bases between the two ends. This CDR3 has 13 amino acids.

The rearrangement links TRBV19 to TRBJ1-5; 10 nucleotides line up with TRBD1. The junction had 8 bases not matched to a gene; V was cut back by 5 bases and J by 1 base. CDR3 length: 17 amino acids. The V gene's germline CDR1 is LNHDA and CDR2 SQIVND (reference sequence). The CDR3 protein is CASSFRQGAGSNQPQHF. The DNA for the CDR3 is TGTGCCAGTAGTTTTCGACAGGGGGCTGGGAGCAATCAGCCCCAGCATTTT.

The CDR3 nucleotides are TGTGCCAGTAGTATCCTCGGGACTAGCGGGAGTCCCTACGAGCAGTACTTC. Amino acids: CASSILGTSGSPYEQYF. J is TRBJ2-7 and V is TRBV19, with TRBD2 matching 14 bases. J lost 2 bases, V lost 3 bases, and 6 bases had no gene match. CDR1 is LNHDA and CDR2 is SQIVND in the germline V gene (reference sequence). This CDR3 has 17 amino acids.

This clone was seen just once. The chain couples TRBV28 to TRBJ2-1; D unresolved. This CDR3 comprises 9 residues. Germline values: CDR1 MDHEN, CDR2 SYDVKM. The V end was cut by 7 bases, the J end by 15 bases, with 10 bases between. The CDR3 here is CASTSPRFF. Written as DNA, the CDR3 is TGTGCCAGCACCTCCCCTCGGTTCTTC.

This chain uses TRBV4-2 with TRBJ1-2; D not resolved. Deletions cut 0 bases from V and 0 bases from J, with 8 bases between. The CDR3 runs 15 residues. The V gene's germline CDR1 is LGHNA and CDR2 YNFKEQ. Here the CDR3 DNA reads TGTGCCAGCAGCCAAGAGGTCAGTACTAACTATGGCTACACCTTC. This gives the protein CASSQEVSTNYGYTF.

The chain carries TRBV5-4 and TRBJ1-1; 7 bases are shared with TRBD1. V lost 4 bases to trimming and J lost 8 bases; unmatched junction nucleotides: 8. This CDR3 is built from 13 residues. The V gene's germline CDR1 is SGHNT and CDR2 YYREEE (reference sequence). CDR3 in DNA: TGTGCCAGCAGCGCTAGACAGGGCGGCGAAGCTTTCTTT. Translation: CASSARQGGEAFF.

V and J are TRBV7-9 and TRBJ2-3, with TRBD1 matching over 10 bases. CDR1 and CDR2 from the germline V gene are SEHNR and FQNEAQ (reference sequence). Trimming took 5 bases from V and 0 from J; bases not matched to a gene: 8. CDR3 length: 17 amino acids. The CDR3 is CASSLWTGGMSTDTQYF. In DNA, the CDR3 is TGTGCCAGCAGCCTATGGACAGGGGGGATGAGCACAGATACGCAGTATTTT. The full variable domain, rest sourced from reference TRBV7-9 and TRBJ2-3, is DTGVSQNPRHKITKRGQNVTFRCDPISEHNRLYWYRQTLGQGPEFLTYFQNEAQLEKSRLLSDRFSAERPKGSFSTLEIQRTEQGDSAMYLCASSLWTGGMSTDTQYFGPGTRLTVL.

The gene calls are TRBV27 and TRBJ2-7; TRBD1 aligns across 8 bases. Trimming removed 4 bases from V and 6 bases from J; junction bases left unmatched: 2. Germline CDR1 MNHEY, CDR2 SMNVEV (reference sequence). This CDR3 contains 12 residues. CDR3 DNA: TGTGCCAGCAGTTCCAGGGGGCGCGAGCAGTACTTC. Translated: CASSSRGREQYF.

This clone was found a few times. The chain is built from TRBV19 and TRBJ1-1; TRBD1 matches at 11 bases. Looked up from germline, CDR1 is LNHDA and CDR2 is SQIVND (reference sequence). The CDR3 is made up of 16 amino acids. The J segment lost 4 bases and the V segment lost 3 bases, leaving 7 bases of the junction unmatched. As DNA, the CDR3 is TGTGCCAGTAGTATCCAGACCGGGACAGGGGGCACTGAAGCTTTCTTT. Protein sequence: CASSIQTGTGGTEAFF.

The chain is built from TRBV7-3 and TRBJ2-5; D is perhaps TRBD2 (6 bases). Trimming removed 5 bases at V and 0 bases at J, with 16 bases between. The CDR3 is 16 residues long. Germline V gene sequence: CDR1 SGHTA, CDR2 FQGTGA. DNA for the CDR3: TGTGCCAGCAGCCCCTGGGTAGCGGAAGACCAAGAGACCCAGTACTTC. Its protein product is CASSPWVAEDQETQYF.